These 30 T cell receptor beta chains share one sample of origin, sequenced in a study of Graves' ophthalmopathy and Graves' hyperthyroidism. Researchers took RNA transcripts and amplified TCR beta CDR3 regions from them. First-round RT-PCR with HTBI primers preceded a second-round multiplex PCR. TCRdb fed the multiplex PCR reads into MiXCR, producing one record per CDR3 protein. Among roughly 600,000 distinct CDR3 sequences listed, just under 40% were seen once. Sequenced input: peripheral blood or thyroid tissue (not recorded which). These receptor sequences come from an adult man with Graves' hyperthyroidism.

This clonotype was seen a handful of times. The CDR3 loop is CASSYQGAREQYF. CDR3 nucleotide sequence: TGTGCCAGCAGTTACCAGGGGGCGCGGGAGCAGTACTTC. This chain joins TRBV6-5 and TRBJ2-7; 8 positions agree with TRBD1. With V trimmed by 2 bases and J by 7 bases, 4 bases remained unmatched. Germline V lookup: CDR1 MNHEY, CDR2 SVGAGI. This CDR3 has 13 amino acids.

This clonotype has at least ten counts. The chain uses TRBV7-9 and TRBJ1-2; 7 bases match TRBD1. This CDR3 spans 15 amino acids. J gave up 4 bases and V 10 bases, and 15 bases lay outside the gene matches. From germline, CDR1 is SEHNR and CDR2 FQNEAQ (reference sequence). The CDR3 protein is CATDKQKQGIYGYTF. CDR3 DNA: TGTGCCACCGACAAACAGAAACAGGGGATCTATGGCTACACCTTC.

This clonotype has just a few counts. The chain employs TRBV10-3 and TRBJ2-3; D is unclear. The germline V gene has CDR1 ENHRY and CDR2 SYGVKD. The CDR3 loop spans 13 amino acids. Trimming cost V 8 bases and J 4 bases, with 13 bases left between them. The CDR3 here is CAIRASEADTQYF. The CDR3 region has the DNA TGTGCCATCCGAGCCTCCGAAGCAGATACGCAGTATTTT.

The chain links TRBV19 to TRBJ2-7; 12 bases agree with TRBD2. With the DNA end fitting TRBJ2-1 better, the J assignment may be wrong. The CDR3 extends over 14 amino acids. CDR1 and CDR2 (germline): LNHDA, SQIVND (reference sequence). The CDR3 coding sequence is TGTGCCAGTAGTAGGACTAGCGGGGATAAGGAGCAGTTCTTC. Translation: CASSRTSGDKEQFF.

This clonotype has ten or more counts. The chain joins TRBV19 to TRBJ1-5, with D perhaps matching TRBD1 (5 bases). The germline gives CDR1 LNHDA, CDR2 SQIVND (reference sequence). This CDR3 is 15 amino acids long. Trimming stripped 1 base from V and 3 bases from J, with 10 bases between. The CDR3 region is CASSIVVGPNQPQHF. CDR3 in DNA: TGTGCCAGTAGTATAGTTGTGGGGCCCAATCAGCCCCAGCATTTT. The entire variable domain, with the rest obtained from reference TRBV19 and TRBJ1-5, is as follows: DGGITQSPKYLFRKEGQNVTLSCEQNLNHDAMYWYRQDPGQGLRLIYYSQIVNDFQKGDIAEGYSVSREKKESFPLTVTSAQKNPTAFYLCASSIVVGPNQPQHFGDGTRLSIL.

This clonotype has ten or more counts. The chain combines TRBV19 with TRBJ2-7; unclear D gene. From germline, CDR1 is LNHDA and CDR2 SQIVND (reference sequence). V lost 6 bases, J lost 2 bases, and 14 bases lay in between. CDR3 length: 14 amino acids. The CDR3 coding sequence is TGTGCCAGTAGGTTCTCGGACGGAGCCTACGAGCAGTACTTC. It yields the protein CASRFSDGAYEQYF.

This clonotype was found once. The chain has TRBV9 and TRBJ1-5; D gene uncertain. The V gene lost 3 bases and the J gene lost 7 bases, with 14 bases spanning the gap. CDR3 length equals 14 residues. Germline V CDR1 and CDR2: SGDLS, YYNGEE. The CDR3: CASSETPDGQPQHF. The CDR3, as DNA: TGTGCCAGCAGCGAGACACCCGACGGACAGCCCCAGCATTTT. Drawing the rest from reference TRBV9 and TRBJ1-5, the complete variable domain is DSGVTQTPKHLITATGQRVTLRCSPRSGDLSVYWYQQSLDQGLQFLIQYYNGEERAKGNILERFSAQQFPDLHSELNLSSLELGDSALYFCASSETPDGQPQHFGDGTRLSIL.

Remarks on this clonotype: One end of the junction fails to match germline, which may point to a read error. The genes are TRBV12-3 or TRBV12-4 and TRBJ1-1; D call uncertain. This CDR3 region has 13 residues. This CDR3 is CASSLAENTGAFF. As DNA, the CDR3 is TGTGCCAGCAGTCTAGCAGAGAACACTGGAGCTTTCTTT.

This clonotype was picked up a small number of times. The V call is TRBV14, the J call TRBJ2-6; D perhaps matches TRBD2 (5 bases). Germline-derived CDR1 and CDR2 are SGHDN and FVKESK. The CDR3 extends over 18 amino acids. Trimming removed 4 bases from V and 4 bases from J, with 20 bases in between. CDR3 bases: TGTGCCAGCAGCCCAGCACCGGGGAGTTCAGGAGGGGCCAACGTCCTGACTTTC. It encodes CASSPAPGSSGGANVLTF.

This clonotype showed up just a few times. The CDR3 sequence is CATSEGLAGLQETQYF. Here the CDR3 DNA reads TGTGCCACCAGCGAAGGACTAGCGGGCCTCCAAGAGACCCAGTACTTC. The rearrangement links TRBV15 to TRBJ2-5; 11 nucleotides match TRBD2. This CDR3 contains 16 residues. The V and J ends lost 5 bases and 1 base, in that order; junction bases with no gene match: 6. The germline V gene has CDR1 LNHNV and CDR2 YYDKDF (reference sequence).

This clonotype was seen many times. The J gene is TRBJ2-5, the V gene TRBV20-1; the D gene is possibly TRBD2 (6 bases). Germline V lookup: CDR1 DFQATT, CDR2 SNEGSKA (reference sequence). The CDR3 is made up of 12 amino acids. V was clipped by 5 bases and J by 5 bases, with 12 bases between them. This CDR3 is CSAWDRGETQYF. CDR3 bases: TGCAGTGCTTGGGACCGGGGGGAGACCCAGTACTTC.

This clonotype came up many times. The germline gene is not matched at one end of the junction; a read error may be the cause. CDR3 in DNA: TGTGCCAGCAGTGACTCCGGGACAGAGAATGGCTACACCTTC. Protein: CASSDSGTENGYTF. This chain joins TRBV6-2 or TRBV6-3 and TRBJ1-2, with TRBD1 matching 7 bases. This CDR3 contains 14 residues. Germline V gene lookup returns CDR1 MNHEY and CDR2 SVGEGT.

This clonotype was picked up one time. V gene TRBV6-6 combines with J gene TRBJ1-1, with a possible D match to TRBD1 (5 bases). The germline V gene has CDR1 MNHNY and CDR2 SVGAGI (reference sequence). The CDR3 spans 13 residues. V shed 8 bases and J shed 5 bases, with 15 bases lying between them. The CDR3 reads CASLPRGGTEAFF. The CDR3 DNA follows: TGTGCCAGCCTCCCCCGGGGGGGGACTGAAGCTTTCTTT.

In this sample, this clonotype turned up a few times. The chain joins TRBV7-2 to TRBJ2-3; 7 bases map to TRBD1. Germline V lookup: CDR1 SGHTA, CDR2 FQGNSA. This CDR3 has 15 residues. Trimming removed 5 bases from V and 3 bases from J; junction bases left unmatched: 8. The CDR3 is CASSLQQGRTDTQYF. The CDR3 DNA sequence: TGTGCCAGCAGCCTACAACAGGGGCGGACAGATACGCAGTATTTT.

The gene calls are TRBV6-2 or TRBV6-3 and TRBJ2-7; tentatively, D is TRBD2 (6 bases). The CDR3 totals 14 residues. Trimming took 8 bases from V and 3 from J, leaving 17 bases between them. Germline assignment: CDR1 MNHEY and CDR2 SVGEGT. CDR3 in DNA: TGTGCCAGCCAGTCGCCGGGACTCCTCTACGAGCAGTACTTC. Translating it yields CASQSPGLLYEQYF.

Here the CDR3 DNA reads TGTGCCAGCAGTCTTCGGTACCGGGGGATTGCCGGGGAGCTGTTTTTT. Its protein product is CASSLRYRGIAGELFF. The chain combines TRBV28 with TRBJ2-2; tentatively, D is TRBD2 (6 bases). CDR3 length: 16 residues. The ends were cut back, 5 bases at V and 6 bases at J, with 19 bases in the middle. Germline V CDR1 and CDR2: MDHEN, SYDVKM. The complete variable domain, with remaining parts taken from reference TRBV28 and TRBJ2-2, reads DVKVTQSSRYLVKRTGEKVFLECVQDMDHENMFWYRQDPGLGLRLIYFSYDVKMKEKGDIPEGYSVSREKKERFSLILESASTNQTSMYLCASSLRYRGIAGELFFGEGSRLTVL.

This chain uses TRBV10-3 with TRBJ2-7, with 13 bases aligning to TRBD2. The V segment lost 10 bases and the J segment 0 bases; nucleotides outside the gene matches: 9. The CDR3 covers 16 residues. Germline CDR1 reads ENHRY; CDR2 reads SYGVKD. CDR3 nucleotides: TGTGCCACCTGGACTAGCGGGGGAACAAGCTCCTACGAGCAGTACTTC. It is translated as CATWTSGGTSSYEQYF.

A note on this clonotype: A much bigger clone sits one base away, suggesting this may be a read error. V and J are TRBV7-2 and TRBJ2-6, with 9 bases matching TRBD1. CDR3 length: 17 residues. Germline V gene lookup returns CDR1 SGHTA and CDR2 FQGNSA. The CDR3 region is CASSLGQGNSGANVLPF. The CDR3 DNA is TGTGCCAGCAGCCTAGGACAGGGGAACTCTGGGGCCAACGTCCTGCCTTTC.

In this sample, this clonotype turned up many times. The chain recombines TRBV15 with TRBJ1-2, with D unclear. The CDR3 sequence is 14 residues long. Trimming cost V 0 bases and J 5 bases, with 10 bases left between them. Germline values: CDR1 LNHNV, CDR2 YYDKDF (reference sequence). The CDR3 spells CATSRDGTMYGYTF. For the CDR3, the DNA is TGTGCCACCAGCAGAGATGGAACCATGTATGGCTACACCTTC.

About this clonotype itself: A much bigger clone sits one base away, suggesting this may be a read error. The chain has TRBV4-1 and TRBJ2-7; no firm D call. The CDR3 loop spans 14 amino acids. Germline CDR1 reads MGHRA; CDR2 reads YSYEKL. CDR3 protein: CASSLQQSPYEQYF. The CDR3 DNA follows: TGTGCCAGCAGCTTGCAACAGAGCCCCTACGAGCAGTACTTC.

This clonotype was picked up many times. The CDR3 nucleotides read TGTGCCAGCAGCTTTTCCACAGGGGTTGGCTACGAGCAGTACTTC. Amino acid sequence: CASSFSTGVGYEQYF. V is TRBV11-2 and J is TRBJ2-7, with 7 bases lining up with TRBD1. Losses at the gene ends were 3 bases for V and 3 bases for J; bases not matched to a gene: 8. The length of the CDR3 is 15 residues. Per the germline V gene, CDR1 is SGHAT and CDR2 is FQNNGV.

This clonotype was recorded at least ten times. The genes are TRBV7-8 and TRBJ2-7, with D tentatively TRBD2 (7 bases). Trimming removed 4 bases from V and 6 bases from J, with 25 bases in between. The germline gives CDR1 SGHVS, CDR2 FQNEAQ. This CDR3 is 17 amino acids long. The CDR3 here is CASSSGGGGREWVEQYF. In nucleotides, the CDR3 is TGTGCCAGCAGCTCAGGAGGGGGGGGGCGGGAGTGGGTCGAGCAGTACTTC.

The chain uses TRBV20-1 and TRBJ2-3, with 7 bases identical to TRBD1. V shed 3 bases, J shed 1 base, and the junction held 7 bases outside the gene matches. Germline CDR1 is DFQATT and CDR2 is SNEGSKA (reference sequence). CDR3 length: 15 residues. The DNA of the CDR3 is TGCAGTGCTAGTTCGGGGACAGCAGGCACAGATACGCAGTATTTT. It encodes CSASSGTAGTDTQYF.

This clonotype was recorded once. A read error may account for a junction end that differs from germline. The CDR3 reads CASSPRQGLYERYF. The CDR3 bases are TGTGCCAGCAGTCCACGACAGGGGCTCTACGAGCGGTACTTC. V is TRBV12-3 or TRBV12-4 and J is TRBJ2-7; the match to TRBD1 covers 8 bases. The CDR3 has 14 residues.

This clonotype was picked up many times. The V gene is TRBV6-5, the J gene TRBJ1-6, with 7 bases fitting TRBD1. Germline assignment: CDR1 MNHEY and CDR2 SVGAGI. With 6 bases clipped from V and 3 bases from J, the junction kept 11 bases outside the gene matches. The CDR3 length is 17 residues. In DNA form, the CDR3 reads TGTGCCAGCAGCCGAGGGACAGTCGGCATCTATAATTCACCCCTCCACTTT. It specifies CASSRGTVGIYNSPLHF.

This clonotype was counted once. Sequence at one end of the junction differs from germline and may be a read error. V is TRBV7-8 and J is TRBJ2-7; the D gene is possibly TRBD2 (7 bases). The CDR3 consists of 14 residues. The germline CDR1 and CDR2 sequences are SGHVS and FQNEAQ. The CDR3 DNA follows: TGTGCCGCCCAAGCGTCGGGGGGCGCGTACGGGCAGTACTTC. The encoded protein is CAAQASGGAYGQYF.

There are many counts of this clonotype. The rearrangement joins TRBV20-1 to TRBJ1-6; D is uncertain. Germline V gene lookup returns CDR1 DFQATT and CDR2 SNEGSKA (reference sequence). Deletions cut 1 base from V and 5 bases from J, with 12 bases between. This CDR3 has 15 residues. CDR3 region: CSARGSASHNSPLHF. The DNA of the CDR3 is TGCAGTGCTAGAGGGTCGGCCAGTCATAATTCACCCCTCCACTTT.

This clonotype was counted a few times. V gene TRBV20-1 combines with J gene TRBJ2-5; 7 bases match TRBD1. J was trimmed by 3 bases and V by 3 bases; bases with no gene match: 1. Germline assignment: CDR1 DFQATT and CDR2 SNEGSKA (reference sequence). This CDR3 is built from 12 residues. CDR3 DNA: TGCAGTGCTAGGGACAGGAAAGAGACCCAGTACTTC. It encodes CSARDRKETQYF.

V usage is TRBV10-3 and J usage is TRBJ2-6, with 10 bases that match TRBD1. The CDR3 has 17 amino acids. The junction had 7 bases not matched to a gene; V was cut back by 4 bases and J by 4 bases. CDR1 and CDR2 from the germline V gene are ENHRY and SYGVKD. CDR3 amino acids: CAISGPGTGAGANVLTF. CDR3 DNA: TGTGCCATCAGTGGACCTGGGACAGGGGCGGGGGCCAACGTCCTGACTTTC.

This clonotype was counted many times. The chain recombines TRBV7-3 with TRBJ2-7, with D possibly matching TRBD2 (6 bases). The CDR3 sequence is 15 residues long. V was clipped by 5 bases and J by 0 bases, with 14 bases between them. Germline V gene sequence: CDR1 SGHTA, CDR2 FQGTGA. CDR3 loop: CASSKSGGNSYEQYF. CDR3 nucleotides: TGTGCCAGCAGCAAGTCGGGCGGGAACTCCTACGAGCAGTACTTC. Filled out from reference TRBV7-3 and TRBJ2-7, the complete variable domain reads GAGVSQTPSNKVTEKGKYVELRCDPISGHTALYWYRQSLGQGPEFLIYFQGTGAADDSGLPNDRFFAVRPEGSVSTLKIQRTERGDSAVYLCASSKSGGNSYEQYFGPGTRLTVT.